This is a list of T cell receptor beta chains from one sample in a study of T cell repertoires in cytomegalovirus infection. Each CDR3 protein gets one entry after TCRdb re-called the reads with MiXCR. The sample includes about 180,000 distinct CDR3 sequences, 13% to 15% of them seen just once. The source material was PBMCs. Every receptor here comes from a human donor in good health (CMV status not recorded). Some clones in this sample may be carry-over from other donors' samples. CDR3s include the opening cysteine and the closing phenylalanine or tryptophan. D genes are given only for firm matches. Size is stated for part of the rows, as once, few or many counts, or as a class when the clone is expanded.

length	J	D	size	V	DNA	CDR3
15	TRBJ1-1	NA	few	TRBV20-1	TGCAGTGCTAGCGCGGGGGGGGCCCTGAACACTGAAGCTTTCTTT	CSASAGGALNTEAFF
13	TRBJ1-3	NA	NA	TRBV11-2	TGTGCCAGCAGGGGGACCTCTGGAAACACCATATATTTT	CASRGTSGNTIYF
12	TRBJ2-7	TRBD2	many	TRBV7-2	TGTGCCAGCAGCACCCGGGGGGACGAGCAGTACTTC	CASSTRGDEQYF
14	TRBJ1-1	NA	many	TRBV18	TGTGCCAGCTCACCCGGAGGGATGAACACTGAAGCTTTCTTT	CASSPGGMNTEAFF
17	TRBJ2-4	NA	NA	TRBV19	TGTGCCAGTAGTCCCCGGAGCTCAAGGGTAGCCAAAAACATTCAGTACTTC	CASSPRSSRVAKNIQYF
15	TRBJ2-5	NA	NA	TRBV28	TGTGCCAGCAGTTTAGGTAACAGGGCGGTAGAGACCCAGTACTTC	CASSLGNRAVETQYF
13	TRBJ1-6	TRBD1	NA	TRBV20-1	TGCAGTGCCCCCCGGGACAGAAATTCACCCCTCCACTTT	CSAPRDRNSPLHF
16	TRBJ2-1	NA	NA	TRBV12-3/TRBV12-4	TGTGCCAGCAGTTTAGCATCAGGCCCCTCCTACAATGAGCAGTTCTTC	CASSLASGPSYNEQFF
19	TRBJ2-1	TRBD1	once	TRBV20-1	TGCAGTGCGAGAGATGTGGGACAGGGGGTTCGTGCGGCGGTCAATGAGCAGTTCTTC	CSARDVGQGVRAAVNEQFF
15	TRBJ1-4	NA	many	TRBV20-1	TGCAGTGCTAGAGAGGGGGCAGGGTGGAACGAAAAACTGTTTTTT	CSAREGAGWNEKLFF
15	TRBJ1-4	NA	few	TRBV27	TGTGCCAGCAGTCCCTGGGCCCCAGGGAACGAAAAACTGTTTTTT	CASSPWAPGNEKLFF
14	TRBJ2-5	TRBD2	NA	TRBV28	TGTGCCAGCACTAGGAGCGGGAGAGGGGAGACCCAGTACTTC	CASTRSGRGETQYF
12	TRBJ1-2	NA	few	TRBV7-4	TGTGCCAGCAGCTTAGGTCAGGGTGGCTACACCTTC	CASSLGQGGYTF
15	TRBJ2-1	TRBD2	NA	TRBV3-1	TGTGCCAGCAGCCAAGATGGCGGGAGGGCCAATGAGCAGTTCTTC	CASSQDGGRANEQFF